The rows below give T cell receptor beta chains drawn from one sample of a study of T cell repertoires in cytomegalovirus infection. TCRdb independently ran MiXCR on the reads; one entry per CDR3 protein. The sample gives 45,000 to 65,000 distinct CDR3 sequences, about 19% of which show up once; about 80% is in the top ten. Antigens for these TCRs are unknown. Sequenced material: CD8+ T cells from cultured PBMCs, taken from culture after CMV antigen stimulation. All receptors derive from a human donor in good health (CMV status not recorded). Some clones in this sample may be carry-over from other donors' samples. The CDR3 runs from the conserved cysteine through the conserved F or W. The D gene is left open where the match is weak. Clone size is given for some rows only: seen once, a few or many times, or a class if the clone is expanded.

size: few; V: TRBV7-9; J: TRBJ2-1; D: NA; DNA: TGTGCCAGCAGCTTAGCGAGGGAGGCAGGGGGAAACAATGAGCAGTTCTTC; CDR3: CASSLAREAGGNNEQFF
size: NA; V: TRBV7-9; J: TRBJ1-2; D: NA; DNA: TGTGCCAGCAGCTGGGTAGACAGCCGCAACTATGGCTACACCTTC; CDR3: CASSWVDSRNYGYTF
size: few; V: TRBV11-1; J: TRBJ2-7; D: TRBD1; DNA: TGTGCCAGCAGCCTTTCCGGGACAGGGACCTACGAGCAGTACTTC; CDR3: CASSLSGTGTYEQYF
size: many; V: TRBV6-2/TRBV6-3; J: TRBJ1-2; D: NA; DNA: TGTGCCAGCACCACCAGGGGTTTTGGCTACACCTTC; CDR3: CASTTRGFGYTF
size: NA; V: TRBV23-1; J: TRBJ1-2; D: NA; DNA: TGCCAGGGCAACTATGGCTACACCTTC; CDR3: CQGNYGYTF
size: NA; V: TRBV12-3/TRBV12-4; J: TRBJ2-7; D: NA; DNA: TGTGCCAGCAGTTTGGGGGGAGGTTCCGAGCAGTACTTC; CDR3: CASSLGGGSEQYF
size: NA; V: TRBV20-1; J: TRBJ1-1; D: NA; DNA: TGCAGTGCTCTTCACCCGACAGGGAACACTGAAGCTTTCTTT; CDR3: CSALHPTGNTEAFF
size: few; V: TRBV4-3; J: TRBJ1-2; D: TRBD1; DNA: TGCGCCAGCAGCCAAGGCAGCAGGGGGTATGAAGGCTACACCTTC; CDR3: CASSQGSRGYEGYTF
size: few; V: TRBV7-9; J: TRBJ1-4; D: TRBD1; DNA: TGTGCCAGCAGCCGACCAGGGGGCTCCGCTAATGAAAAACTATTTTTT; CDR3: CASSRPGGSANEKLFF
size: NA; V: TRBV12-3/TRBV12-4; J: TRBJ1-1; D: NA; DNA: TGTGCCAGCAGTTTAGCCCTCAGGGGAAGGTGGGCTGAAGCTTTCTTT; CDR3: CASSLALRGRWAEAFF